These 9 T cell receptor beta chains were all obtained from the same sample, sequenced in a study of blood T cells in healthy people across ages. PCR was performed a second time for about 7 to 12 cycles using a sample-barcoded 5' primer and a J-beta primer mix. TCRdb fed the 5' RACE reads into MiXCR, producing one record per CDR3 protein. The data show fewer than 700,000 distinct CDR3 sequences, about 43% seen once. Sequencing was performed on blood. Receptors were obtained from a man older than 75 in good health.

V is TRBV6-6 and J is TRBJ2-5, with D perhaps given as TRBD1 or TRBD2 (5 bases each). CDR1 and CDR2 (germline): MNHNY, SVGAGI (reference sequence). Trimming cost V 6 bases and J 11 bases, with 28 bases left between them. The CDR3 loop spans 16 amino acids. CDR3 in DNA: TGTGCCAGCAGCCCCGTCGGGGCCACCTCCTACAATGAGCAGTACTTC. Encoded protein: CASSPVGATSYNEQYF.

The chain links TRBV20-1 to TRBJ2-5; 10 bases agree with TRBD2. Germline V gene sequence: CDR1 DFQATT, CDR2 SNEGSKA (reference sequence). There are 16 residues in the CDR3. The trim removed 0 bases at V and 11 bases at J, leaving 15 bases unmatched. In DNA form, the CDR3 reads TGCAGTGCTAGAGATACGCCAGCGGGGGGGGACAATGAGCAGTACTTC. This codes for CSARDTPAGGDNEQYF.

This chain uses TRBV29-1 with TRBJ1-1; D gene ambiguous. In germline, CDR1 is SQVTM, CDR2 ANQGSEA. V lost 5 bases and J 0 bases, leaving 13 bases between the germline ends. The CDR3 sequence is 14 residues long. The CDR3 loop reads CSVSVGIMNTEAFF. The CDR3 nucleotides are TGCAGCGTTAGTGTAGGAATCATGAACACTGAAGCTTTCTTT.

V and J are TRBV4-3 and TRBJ2-3; no clear D gene. Germline V gives CDR1 LGHNA, CDR2 YSLEER. Deletions cut 0 bases from V and 0 bases from J, with 10 bases between. There are 16 residues in the CDR3. CDR3 protein: CASSQDSRLSTDTQYF. CDR3 coding DNA: TGCGCCAGCAGCCAAGATTCGCGACTCAGCACAGATACGCAGTATTTT.

This clonotype is a singleton in its sample. This clone may be a read error of a much larger clone one base away. The genes are TRBV7-3 and TRBJ1-1; D is possibly TRBD1 (5 bases). Germline V gene sequence: CDR1 SGHTA, CDR2 FQGTGA. The CDR3 covers 14 residues. The CDR3 reads CASSVSPGNIEAFF. The CDR3 DNA follows: TGTGCCAGCAGCGTATCCCCAGGGAACATTGAAGCTTTCTTT.

In its sample, this clonotype was seen a few times. The chain combines TRBV6-1 with TRBJ1-1; D not resolved. Trimming removed 2 bases at V and 3 bases at J, with 7 bases between. Germline-derived CDR1 and CDR2 are MNHNS and SASEGT. This CDR3 is built from 13 residues. In DNA form, the CDR3 reads TGTGCCAGCAGTGAATTAAGGGACACTGAAGCTTTCTTT. Encoded protein: CASSELRDTEAFF.

This clonotype was found once. The rearrangement uses TRBV29-1 and TRBJ2-5; 13 bases agree with TRBD2. The CDR3 is made up of 15 amino acids. The V gene end was trimmed by 7 bases and the J gene end by 11 bases; junction bases not matched to a gene: 16. Per the germline V gene, CDR1 is SQVTM and CDR2 is ANQGSEA. CDR3 loop: CSDAAGTSGNNEQYF. The CDR3 DNA is TGCAGCGACGCAGCCGGGACTAGCGGGAACAATGAGCAGTACTTC.

This clonotype was recorded many times. This chain joins TRBV27 and TRBJ2-1; no reliable D call. The CDR3 runs to 17 residues. Trimming took 3 bases from V and 9 from J, leaving 24 bases between them. Germline V gene data show CDR1 as MNHEY and CDR2 as SMNVEV (reference sequence). DNA of the CDR3: TGTGCCAGCAGTTTCGTACCCGGCTCCCGAAGGGCGTTTGAGCAGTTCTTC. It yields the protein CASSFVPGSRRAFEQFF.

This clonotype showed up many times. The chain links TRBV6-5 to TRBJ1-2; D is undetermined. CDR1 and CDR2 from the germline V gene are MNHEY and SVGAGI. CDR3 size: 13 residues. V was shortened by 6 bases and J by 3 bases, with 11 bases between the two germline ends. The CDR3 loop reads CASRQPVHYGYTF. The CDR3 DNA reads TGTGCCAGCAGGCAGCCGGTTCACTATGGCTACACCTTC.